This T cell receptor beta chain stems from a study of vaccination effects on CD4 cells after COVID-19. The CDR3 extends over 16 amino acids. CDR1 is MNHNY and CDR2 is SVGAGI in the germline V gene (reference sequence). Deletions cut 5 bases from V and 4 bases from J, with 18 bases between. Expansion of antigen-specific CD4+ T cells with viral peptide pools was carried out by the ViraFEST assay before sequencing. Cells that had been cultured for roughly ten days were the source of isolated CD4+ T cells. Assay: immunoSEQ multiplex PCR; the TCRdb copy retains only in-frame clones and omits some. The data show about 79,000 clones, with 70% to 75% seen just once and around 1.5% held by the top ten. A remark on this clone: Its cognate antigen is unknown.

Material: CD4+ T cells from PBMCs cultured with HCoV-229E spike peptides, obtained before COVID-19 vaccination. The chain combines TRBV6-6 with TRBJ1-3, with a tentative D call TRBD1 (5 bases). This TCR derives from a human donor who received a COVID-19 vaccine. CDR3 DNA: TGTGCCAGCAGTCCAAGGAGCAGCAGGGCCGGAAACACCATATATTTT. Translated, it gives CASSPRSSRAGNTIYF.